This T cell receptor beta chain was obtained from a study of blood T cell repertoires in COVID-19. About the study: The origin of the acute and convalescent COVID-19 samples was the United States, Italy and Spain. Sample material is recorded as cDNA or gDNA derived from T cells, B-cell-depleted T cells, or PBMCs.

Per germline, CDR1 MDHEN and CDR2 SYDVKM. This CDR3 contains 16 residues. With 2 bases clipped from V and 9 bases from J, the junction kept 7 bases outside the gene matches. Repertoires were generated with immunoSEQ multiplex PCR, while TCRdb's copy carries only in-frame clones and drops some. The sample gives over 200,000 clones, roughly 80% of which show up once; approximately 5.4% is in the top ten. The chain links TRBV28 to TRBJ1-6; 10 nucleotides align to TRBD1. This TCR came from a human donor in a cohort sampled during active COVID-19. Sequencing was performed on peripheral blood. CDR3 DNA sequence: TGTGCCAGCAGTTTAACTGGGACAGGGGTTCGTTCACCCCTCCACTTT. The encoded protein is CASSLTGTGVRSPLHF.